A single sample gave rise to the 28 T cell receptor beta chains below, sequenced in a study of T-cell memory formation after mild COVID-19. TCRdb ran MiXCR on the 5' RACE reads and lists one entry per CDR3 protein. The repertoire holds roughly 500,000 distinct CDR3 sequences, 20% seen once, with under 15% in the top ten. Specimen: PBMCs or a T cell subset sorted from them (not recorded which). These receptors all come from an adult woman who had mild COVID-19 (a few samples of this study predate the infection). Cell type and time point are not known.

Only a few counts were recorded for this clonotype. J is TRBJ2-2 and V is TRBV12-3 or TRBV12-4; 10 positions match TRBD2. This CDR3 has 14 amino acids. After removal of 6 bases from V and 5 bases from J, the junction contained 3 bases not matched to a gene. CDR3 sequence (DNA): TGTGCCAGCAGACCGGGACTAGCGACCGGGGAGCTGTTTTTT. Protein sequence: CASRPGLATGELFF.

This clonotype was observed at least ten times. Here the CDR3 reads CASSSRQGSTGELFF. DNA for the CDR3: TGCGCCAGCAGCTCTCGACAGGGGAGCACCGGGGAGCTGTTTTTT. The chain uses TRBV5-1 and TRBJ2-2; 8 bases match TRBD1. Germline V lookup: CDR1 SGHRS, CDR2 YFSETQ. V was clipped by 3 bases and J by 4 bases; unmatched bases: 5. The CDR3 is 15 residues long.

There are a few counts of this clonotype. The chain employs TRBV10-3 and TRBJ1-1, with D hard to call. The V and J ends lost 7 bases and 2 bases respectively, with 11 bases between them. This CDR3 is built from 13 residues. The germline V gene encodes CDR1 ENHRY and CDR2 SYGVKD. CDR3 in amino acids: CAITSADNTEAFF. The CDR3 nucleotides read TGTGCCATCACGTCGGCAGATAACACTGAAGCTTTCTTT.

This clonotype was counted ten times or more. The chain carries TRBV19 and TRBJ2-5; no firm D call. The CDR3 spans 16 residues. V was shortened by 5 bases and J by 5 bases, with 21 bases between the two germline ends. Germline V gene data show CDR1 as LNHDA and CDR2 as SQIVND (reference sequence). This CDR3 is CASSRIRQDRAETQYF. Written as DNA, the CDR3 is TGTGCCAGTAGTCGCATACGCCAGGATAGAGCGGAGACCCAGTACTTC. The variable domain in full, with the rest retrieved from reference TRBV19 and TRBJ2-5, is DGGITQSPKYLFRKEGQNVTLSCEQNLNHDAMYWYRQDPGQGLRLIYYSQIVNDFQKGDIAEGYSVSREKKESFPLTVTSAQKNPTAFYLCASSRIRQDRAETQYFGPGTRLLVL.

The J gene is TRBJ2-1, the V gene TRBV20-1; 10 nucleotides match TRBD2. Trimming at V came to 0 bases and at J to 8 bases, leaving 7 bases not matched to a gene. This CDR3 region has 15 residues. Germline CDR1 is DFQATT and CDR2 is SNEGSKA (reference sequence). CDR3 DNA: TGCAGTGCTAGAGATCGGGCTAGCGGGAGCGATGAGCAGTTCTTC. Translation: CSARDRASGSDEQFF.

The chain couples TRBV7-2 to TRBJ2-1, with D perhaps matching TRBD1 (6 bases). The CDR3 extends over 13 amino acids. Trimming took 6 bases from V and 9 from J, leaving 15 bases between them. Per germline, CDR1 SGHTA and CDR2 FQGNSA. As DNA, the CDR3 is TGTGCCAGCAGAACCGGGACATTAAGTGAGCAGTTCTTC. It is translated as CASRTGTLSEQFF. Full variable domain (outside the CDR3, taken from reference TRBV7-2 and TRBJ2-1): GAGVSQSPSNKVTEKGKDVELRCDPISGHTALYWYRQSLGQGLEFLIYFQGNSAPDKSGLPSDRFSAERTGGSVSTLTIQRTQQEDSAVYLCASRTGTLSEQFFGPGTRLTVL.

This rearrangement joins TRBV7-9 to TRBJ2-2, with D possibly matching TRBD1 (5 bases). Germline V gene data show CDR1 as SEHNR and CDR2 as FQNEAQ (reference sequence). The CDR3 runs to 15 residues. Trimming removed 2 bases at V and 4 bases at J, with 11 bases between. The CDR3 reads CASSLRTTSTGELFF. The CDR3 bases are TGTGCCAGCAGCTTAAGGACAACGAGCACCGGGGAGCTGTTTTTT.

This clonotype was seen repeatedly, ten times or more. The rearrangement joins TRBV29-1 to TRBJ2-1, with D possibly TRBD2 on 6 matching bases. The ends were cut back, 6 bases at V and 1 base at J, with 16 bases in the middle. The germline gives CDR1 SQVTM, CDR2 ANQGSEA. The CDR3 runs to 15 residues. The CDR3 nucleotides are TGCAGCGTCGTGAGACAAGGAGGGTCCTACAATGAGCAGTTCTTC. This sequence encodes CSVVRQGGSYNEQFF.

This clonotype was observed a few times. V usage is TRBV7-6 and J usage is TRBJ2-5; tentatively, D is TRBD1 or TRBD2 (5 bases each). This CDR3 comprises 16 residues. Trimming stripped 1 base from V and 5 bases from J, with 17 bases between. Germline V lookup: CDR1 SGHVS, CDR2 FNYEAQ. The CDR3 region is CASSLESRVARETQYF. The CDR3 DNA follows: TGTGCCAGCAGCTTAGAGAGCAGGGTAGCGCGGGAGACCCAGTACTTC.

The chain employs TRBV4-1 and TRBJ1-1; tentative D call: TRBD1 (6 bases). The germline V and J ends were trimmed by 7 bases and 1 base, with 16 bases remaining between them. From germline, CDR1 is MGHRA and CDR2 YSYEKL. The CDR3 runs 15 residues. The CDR3 nucleotides are TGCGCCAGCAACCAGGTGTCAGGGGCGAACACTGAAGCTTTCTTT. Its translation is CASNQVSGANTEAFF.

In this sample, this clonotype turned up a few times. The chain has TRBV13 and TRBJ2-3; D uncertain. The V end was cut by 5 bases, the J end by 7 bases, with 10 bases between. The CDR3 is made up of 12 amino acids. From germline, CDR1 is PRHDT and CDR2 FYEKMQ (reference sequence). CDR3 residues: CASSPQRNTQYF. The CDR3 DNA reads as TGTGCCAGCAGCCCACAAAGAAATACGCAGTATTTT.

This clonotype was found once. This chain links TRBV7-3 with TRBJ2-1, with D hard to call. This CDR3 contains 14 residues. Per germline, CDR1 SGHTA and CDR2 FQGTGA. Trimming removed 3 bases from V and 7 bases from J, with 13 bases in between. The CDR3 nucleotides read TGTGCCAGCAGCTTGTCCCCCGCGTGGAATGAGCAGTTCTTC. As protein: CASSLSPAWNEQFF. Filled out from reference TRBV7-3 and TRBJ2-1, the complete variable domain reads GAGVSQTPSNKVTEKGKYVELRCDPISGHTALYWYRQSLGQGPEFLIYFQGTGAADDSGLPNDRFFAVRPEGSVSTLKIQRTERGDSAVYLCASSLSPAWNEQFFGPGTRLTVL.

The V and J genes are TRBV30 and TRBJ1-6; TRBD1 agrees at 7 bases. After removal of 8 bases from V and 4 bases from J, the junction contained 5 bases not matched to a gene. Germline V gives CDR1 GTSNPN, CDR2 SVGIG (reference sequence). The CDR3 is 13 residues long. The CDR3 region is CASMTGYNSPLHF. The CDR3 nucleotides read TGTGCCAGTATGACAGGGTATAATTCACCCCTCCACTTT. The entire variable domain, with the rest obtained from reference TRBV30 and TRBJ1-6, is as follows: SQTIHQWPATLVQPVGSPLSLECTVEGTSNPNLYWYRQAAGRGLQLLFYSVGIGQISSEVPQNLSASRPQDRQFILSSKKLLLSDSGFYLCASMTGYNSPLHFGNGTRLTVT.

There are a few counts of this clonotype. This chain links TRBV6-4 with TRBJ2-1; 8 bases align to TRBD2. This CDR3 contains 16 residues. V lost 1 base to trimming and J lost 4 bases; unmatched junction nucleotides: 6. CDR1 is MRHNA and CDR2 is SNTAGT in the germline V gene. The DNA for the CDR3 is TGTGCCAGCAGTGACTGGTCGGGAGGGGCGTACAATGAGCAGTTCTTC. The encoded protein is CASSDWSGGAYNEQFF.

This chain links TRBV5-1 with TRBJ1-2; no clear D. V gave up 3 bases and J gave up 5 bases, with 14 bases separating them. CDR1 and CDR2 (germline): SGHRS, YFSETQ. The CDR3 extends over 14 amino acids. The CDR3 here is CASSSGSARYGYTF. The CDR3 DNA follows: TGCGCCAGCAGCTCGGGTTCTGCGCGGTATGGCTACACCTTC.

This clonotype was counted between two and nine times. J is TRBJ2-7 and V is TRBV5-1; TRBD2 aligns across 8 bases. The CDR3 is 18 amino acids. CDR1 is SGHRS and CDR2 is YFSETQ in the germline V gene. V was pared by 0 bases and J by 2 bases, with 13 bases of the junction left unmatched. The DNA for the CDR3 is TGCGCCAGCAGCTTGGGGCCTCAATGGCGGGGGGCACCCTACGAGCAGTACTTC. Protein product: CASSLGPQWRGAPYEQYF.

This clonotype was picked up a small number of times. The rearrangement joins TRBV7-6 to TRBJ2-7; 12 positions match TRBD1. V shed 5 bases and J 5 bases; nucleotides not matched to a gene: 7. CDR3 size: 15 residues. Germline V gene lookup returns CDR1 SGHVS and CDR2 FNYEAQ. The CDR3 nucleotides are TGTGCCAGCAGCCCGGGACAGGGGGCCGTCAACGAGCAGTACTTC. This translates into CASSPGQGAVNEQYF.

The chain uses TRBV12-3 or TRBV12-4 and TRBJ1-1; no firm D call. There are 15 residues in the CDR3. V lost 5 bases to trimming and J lost 0 bases, with 13 bases between them. CDR3 sequence (DNA): TGTGCCAGCAGTGATCGAGGGCAGCTGAACACTGAAGCTTTCTTT. It yields the protein CASSDRGQLNTEAFF.

In nucleotides, the CDR3 is TGTGCCAGCAACCGTGGCGGGGTATCCATATCTCCCTACGAGCAGTACTTC. It specifies CASNRGGVSISPYEQYF. This chain connects TRBV6-1 to TRBJ2-7; TRBD2 is a possible D gene (6 bases). Germline loops: CDR1 MNHNS, CDR2 SASEGT. V shed 7 bases and J shed 2 bases, with 24 bases lying between them. This CDR3 is built from 17 residues.

The chain has TRBV10-3 and TRBJ1-1, with TRBD1 matching 8 bases. Per the germline V gene, CDR1 is ENHRY and CDR2 is SYGVKD. This CDR3 is built from 14 residues. V was pared by 5 bases and J by 1 base, with 3 bases of the junction left unmatched. The CDR3 DNA is TGTGCCATCAGTCCGACAGGGGAGAACACTGAAGCTTTCTTT. Translation gives CAISPTGENTEAFF.

In its sample, this clonotype was seen a few times. The rearrangement uses TRBV18 and TRBJ2-7, with 8 bases lining up with TRBD2. CDR1 KGHSH and CDR2 LQKENI come from the germline V gene. V lost 3 bases and J lost 3; bases outside the gene matches: 13. The length of the CDR3 is 17 residues. The CDR3 DNA follows: TGTGCCAGCTCACCGAGTCGTCAGACTAGCGTTCTCTACGAGCAGTACTTC. This translates into CASSPSRQTSVLYEQYF.

A few counts support this clonotype. The rearrangement links TRBV20-1 to TRBJ1-6, with D possibly TRBD1 on 5 matching bases. V lost 4 bases to trimming and J lost 10 bases, with 14 bases between them. Looked up from germline, CDR1 is DFQATT and CDR2 is SNEGSKA (reference sequence). The CDR3 extends over 13 amino acids. The CDR3 DNA reads TGCAGTGCTATAGGGGTCGCGGACTCACCCCTCCACTTT. As protein: CSAIGVADSPLHF.

This clonotype is a singleton in its sample. This rearrangement joins TRBV4-3 to TRBJ2-2, with D unclear. V lost 2 bases and J lost 9, with 10 bases in between. This CDR3 is built from 13 residues. Per the germline V gene, CDR1 is LGHNA and CDR2 is YSLEER. The CDR3 region is CASSQLPSRELFF. CDR3 DNA sequence: TGCGCCAGCAGCCAACTCCCGTCCCGGGAGCTGTTTTTT.

This rearrangement joins TRBV23-1 to TRBJ2-3, with D hard to call. TRBV23-1 is noted as an ORF with a role that remains uncertain. The CDR3 has 12 amino acids. V was trimmed by 2 bases and J by 2 bases, leaving 2 bases between them. This chain's CDR3 is CASSQPTDTQYF. The CDR3 DNA reads TGCGCCAGCAGTCAACCCACAGATACGCAGTATTTT.

This clonotype was found a few times. This rearrangement joins TRBV2 to TRBJ1-4; perhaps TRBD1 as D (6 bases). Trimming removed 6 bases at V and 4 bases at J, with 12 bases between. Per the germline V gene, CDR1 is SNHLY and CDR2 is FYNNEI. The CDR3 is 14 amino acids. CDR3 nucleotide sequence: TGTGCCAGCAGCCCGGACAGCCTTAATGAAAAACTGTTTTTT. Its protein product is CASSPDSLNEKLFF.

The DNA for the CDR3 is TGTGCCAGCAGTTTATCGACTCCCCGAGGCTATGGCTACACCTTC. Residues: CASSLSTPRGYGYTF. The chain uses TRBV12-3 or TRBV12-4 and TRBJ1-2; no reliable D call. The CDR3 has 15 amino acids. V was cut by 2 bases and J by 4 bases, with 14 bases left in between.

This clonotype was seen a few times. The V and J genes are TRBV7-6 and TRBJ2-3, with 10 positions matching TRBD2. J was trimmed by 1 base and V by 5 bases; bases with no gene match: 9. The CDR3 has 17 amino acids. Germline-derived CDR1 and CDR2 are SGHVS and FNYEAQ. CDR3 sequence reads: CASSAFRGTSGTDTQYF. CDR3 sequence (DNA): TGTGCCAGCAGCGCCTTCCGGGGGACTAGCGGCACAGATACGCAGTATTTT. Full variable domain (outside the CDR3, taken from reference TRBV7-6 and TRBJ2-3): GAGVSQSPRYKVTKRGQDVALRCDPISGHVSLYWYRQALGQGPEFLTYFNYEAQQDKSGLPNDRFSAERPEGSISTLTIQRTEQRDSAMYRCASSAFRGTSGTDTQYFGPGTRLTVL.

The rearrangement joins TRBV9 to TRBJ2-7; 7 bases agree with TRBD1. This CDR3 is 14 amino acids long. V lost 4 bases, J lost 1 base, and 5 bases stayed unmatched. In germline, CDR1 is SGDLS, CDR2 YYNGEE. The CDR3 bases are TGTGCCAGCAGCTCGACGACAGGGTCCTACGAGCAGTACTTC. Its protein is CASSSTTGSYEQYF.